This T cell receptor (beta chain) comes out of a study of lymphopenia after photon versus proton radiotherapy. Study findings and constraints: Better survival with proton therapy was suggested as possible, not demonstrated. Under photons, naive T cells and diversity fell while effector/memory populations rose. After the lymphocyte nadir, photon-treated repertoires showed oligoclonal expansion, especially of CD8+ Temra cells. A bigger post-nadir fall in TCR diversity correlated inversely with survival time in deceased patients.

Germline V gene lookup returns CDR1 MGHDK and CDR2 SYGVNS. The CDR3 length is 14 residues. Between the trimmed V and J ends, which lost 1 base and 7 bases, there was a span of 10 bases. Remarks on this clone: Its antigen is unidentified.

Produced via immunoSEQ multiplex PCR; TCRdb's table is partial and in-frame only. The sample lists tens of thousands of clones, approximately 88% occurring once. The chain links TRBV25-1 to TRBJ2-2; D unresolved. This receptor was identified in a man in his 60s with pancreatic cancer. The sample was peripheral blood, taken from a patient treated with proton-based radiotherapy. The CDR3 coding sequence is TGTGCCAGCAGTGAATCCCTTGTGGACGGGGAGCTGTTTTTT. It is translated as CASSESLVDGELFF.